The rows below give T cell receptor beta chains drawn from one sample of a study of blood T cell repertoires in COVID-19. Only in-frame clones appear in the TCRdb table, and some are missing; sequencing was by immunoSEQ multiplex PCR. There are hundreds of thousands of clones in the sample; 70% to 90% occur only once, and about 3% lies in the top ten. Sequencing was performed on peripheral blood. The receptors shown here come from a human donor in a cohort sampled during active COVID-19. Each CDR3 is given with its conserved first and last residue. The D gene is left open where the match is weak. A clone size is listed for some rows: how often the clone was seen (once, few, many), or a class if it is expanded.

clone size | J gene | V gene | D gene | CDR3 DNA | CDR3 protein
- | TRBJ1-5 | TRBV2 | TRBD1 | TGTGCCAGCAGTGGGCCCTTGACAGGGGTTATGGGCAATCAGCCCCAGCATTTT | CASSGPLTGVMGNQPQHF
- | TRBJ2-3 | TRBV10-3 | - | TGTGCCATCAGTGAGCGGAGAGATACGCAGTATTTT | CAISERRDTQYF
- | TRBJ2-3 | TRBV4-2 | TRBD1 | TGTGCCAGCAGCCAAGATTGGACAGGGACAGATACGCAGTATTTT | CASSQDWTGTDTQYF
few | TRBJ2-1 | TRBV13 | - | TGTGCCAGCAGCCTAGCTGGCACCTACAATGAGCAGTTCTTC | CASSLAGTYNEQFF
- | TRBJ2-7 | TRBV3-1/TRBV3-2 | - | TGTGCCAGCAGCCAAGGGGACACCTACGAGCAGTACTTC | CASSQGDTYEQYF
- | TRBJ1-5 | TRBV5-1 | TRBD1 | TGCGCCAGCAGTTTTGATGGACAGGATCAGCCCCAGCATTTT | CASSFDGQDQPQHF
- | TRBJ2-7 | TRBV27 | TRBD1 | TGTGCCAGCAAGATACGACAGGGGGAAGGTTACGAGCAGTACTTC | CASKIRQGEGYEQYF
- | TRBJ2-1 | TRBV28 | - | TGTGCCAGCATCCCCTCGGGGGAGGTCTACAATGAGCAGTTCTTC | CASIPSGEVYNEQFF
- | TRBJ1-2 | TRBV13 | - | TGTGCCAGCAGCTTAGGCAGAAACTATGGCTACACCTTC | CASSLGRNYGYTF
- | TRBJ2-1 | TRBV11-3 | TRBD2 | TGTGCCAGCAGCCGGGGACTAGCGGGAGAGGGGGTCTACAATGAGCAGTTCTTC | CASSRGLAGEGVYNEQFF
- | TRBJ2-5 | TRBV5-6 | TRBD1 | TGTGCCAGCAGCCGATGGGCTACTGACAGGGGCCAAGAGACCCAGTACTTC | CASSRWATDRGQETQYF
- | TRBJ2-6 | TRBV2 | - | TGTGCCAGCGTAACAGGGATGCGCTCTGGGGCCAACGTCCTGACTTTC | CASVTGMRSGANVLTF
few | TRBJ2-7 | TRBV15 | - | TGTGCCACCAGCAGAGATTTGGTGGCCGTCGGGGAGCAGTACTTC | CATSRDLVAVGEQYF
once | TRBJ2-1 | TRBV29-1 | - | TGCAGCGCGACTCCGACAGGAGTTCTTGAGCAGTTCTTC | CSATPTGVLEQFF
- | TRBJ2-7 | TRBV2 | - | TGTGCCAGCAGTGACTCGCAGTACGAGCAGTACTTC | CASSDSQYEQYF
once | TRBJ2-3 | TRBV9 | - | TGTGCCAGCAGCGTAGGCCCGAGGACAGATACGCAGTATTTT | CASSVGPRTDTQYF
- | TRBJ2-2 | TRBV24-1 | TRBD2 | TGTGCCACCAGTGACCCAACTAGCGGGAGGGCCGATGGGGAGCTGTTTTTT | CATSDPTSGRADGELFF
- | TRBJ1-1 | TRBV5-1 | TRBD1 | TGCGCCAGCAGCTTGCGATCAGGGGGCAGGAACACTGAAGCTTTCTTT | CASSLRSGGRNTEAFF